The entry that follows covers one TCR beta chain sequence. The CDR3 contains 15 residues. Germline CDR1 is MNHEY and CDR2 is SVGAGI. V shed 4 bases and J 4 bases; nucleotides not matched to a gene: 3. The assay was immunoSEQ multiplex PCR, and TCRdb's table has in-frame clones only and misses some. The profile shows some 170,000 clones, about three quarters of them singletons. This entry belongs to a study of blood T cell repertoires in COVID-19. The chain couples TRBV6-5 to TRBJ1-5, with 11 positions matching TRBD1. The clonotype originates from a man aged 55-75 years with acute or convalescent COVID-19. Sequenced sample: peripheral blood. CDR3 nucleotides: TGTGCCAGCAGTTCGGACAGGGGGCGGAATCAGCCCCAGCATTTT. It codes for CASSSDRGRNQPQHF.